These 12 T cell receptor beta chains came from one sample sequenced in a study of patients and donors after allogeneic stem cell transplantation. TCRdb redid the calling of the RT-PCR reads with MiXCR, one entry per CDR3 protein. This sample yields approximately 410,000 distinct CDR3 sequences, of which roughly 17% are seen a single time; just over 7% belongs to the top ten. The material sequenced was blood, either unsorted or a sorted T cell fraction (not recorded which). These receptors were collected from a human donor who was either an allogeneic HSCT recipient or a stem cell or donor lymphocyte infusion donor (not recorded which). It is not recorded whose cells these are; they may come from a transplant donor.

V usage is TRBV3-1 and J usage is TRBJ2-7; 10 positions agree with TRBD2. Germline loops: CDR1 LGHDT, CDR2 YNNKEL (reference sequence). The J segment lost 6 bases and the V segment lost 1 base, leaving 6 bases of the junction unmatched. The CDR3 extends over 15 amino acids. This chain's CDR3 is CASSQGASGRTEQYF. The CDR3 nucleotides are TGTGCCAGCAGCCAAGGTGCTAGCGGGAGAACCGAGCAGTACTTC.

This chain uses TRBV12-3 or TRBV12-4 with TRBJ2-5, with 9 positions matching TRBD1. Trimming at V came to 6 bases and at J to 5 bases, leaving 7 bases not matched to a gene. The CDR3 totals 14 residues. CDR3 in DNA: TGTGCCAGCAGCCTACAGGGGGCTCGGGAGACCCAGTACTTC. Encoded protein: CASSLQGARETQYF.

This clonotype showed up just a few times. The chain links TRBV9 to TRBJ1-3, with D possibly being TRBD1 (5 bases). Germline CDR1 and CDR2: SGDLS and YYNGEE. The CDR3 has 18 amino acids. The V end was cut by 2 bases, the J end by 0 bases, with 18 bases between. The CDR3 sequence: CASSVGTTSSYSGNTIYF. The CDR3, as DNA: TGTGCCAGCAGCGTTGGGACCACCTCTTCATACTCTGGAAACACCATATATTTT.

V usage is TRBV12-5 and J usage is TRBJ2-1, with a possible D match to TRBD2 (7 bases). This CDR3 is built from 18 residues. Germline values: CDR1 LGHNT, CDR2 FRNRAP. V shed 0 bases and J shed 5 bases, with 20 bases lying between them. The CDR3, as DNA: TGTGCTAGTGGTTTGGTACTGACAGGCGGGAGTTCCCACAATGAGCAGTTCTTC. This sequence encodes CASGLVLTGGSSHNEQFF. The full variable domain, rest sourced from reference TRBV12-5 and TRBJ2-1, is DARVTQTPRHKVTEMGQEVTMRCQPILGHNTVFWYRQTMMQGLELLAYFRNRAPLDDSGMPKDRFSAEMPDATLATLKIQPSEPRDSAVYFCASGLVLTGGSSHNEQFFGPGTRLTVL.

This clonotype was seen a handful of times. This chain uses TRBV20-1 with TRBJ2-1; 8 bases match TRBD2. The germline CDR1 and CDR2 sequences are DFQATT and SNEGSKA (reference sequence). This CDR3 has 15 residues. The ends lost 5 bases at V and 2 bases at J; junction bases unmatched: 8. The CDR3 is CSARAGAEPYNEQFF. The CDR3 DNA sequence: TGCAGTGCTCGAGCGGGGGCCGAACCCTACAATGAGCAGTTCTTC.

The chain joins TRBV20-1 to TRBJ2-7; 7 bases fit TRBD1. Germline CDR1 reads DFQATT; CDR2 reads SNEGSKA (reference sequence). CDR3 size: 11 residues. The ends lost 5 bases at V and 6 bases at J; junction bases unmatched: 4. The CDR3 sequence is CSALTGAEQYF. The DNA for the CDR3 is TGCAGTGCTTTAACAGGGGCCGAGCAGTACTTC.

This clonotype was seen only a few times. The chain joins TRBV7-3 to TRBJ2-1; 12 nucleotides agree with TRBD2. The V gene end was trimmed by 5 bases and the J gene end by 7 bases; junction bases not matched to a gene: 6. This CDR3 has 15 amino acids. Germline-derived CDR1 and CDR2 are SGHTA and FQGTGA. CDR3 amino acids: CASSVTSGRANEQFF. As DNA, the CDR3 is TGTGCCAGCAGCGTGACTAGCGGGAGAGCAAATGAGCAGTTCTTC.

The table lists this clonotype with a few counts. This sequence joins TRBV19 and TRBJ2-7; D is unresolved. The CDR3 is 13 residues long. Germline V gene lookup returns CDR1 LNHDA and CDR2 SQIVND (reference sequence). V was shortened by 3 bases and J by 2 bases, with 8 bases between the two germline ends. The CDR3 spells CASSMETPYEQYF. The CDR3 DNA reads TGTGCCAGTAGTATGGAAACACCCTACGAGCAGTACTTC.

The CDR3 DNA follows: TGTGCCAGCACTCAAAGCGGCCAGGGAAATTCACCCCTCCACTTT. Translating it yields CASTQSGQGNSPLHF. V usage is TRBV2 and J usage is TRBJ1-6, with D perhaps TRBD1 (5 bases). V lost 7 bases and J 7 bases, leaving 17 bases between the germline ends. The germline gives CDR1 SNHLY, CDR2 FYNNEI. The CDR3 consists of 15 residues.

A few counts support this clonotype. This chain joins TRBV7-9 and TRBJ1-5; D ambiguous. The length of the CDR3 is 14 residues. Germline V gene data show CDR1 as SEHNR and CDR2 as FQNEAQ (reference sequence). V was cut by 5 bases and J by 2 bases, with 10 bases left in between. CDR3 DNA: TGTGCCAGCAGCCCGCAGGAGGGCAATCAGCCCCAGCATTTT. This sequence encodes CASSPQEGNQPQHF.

This clonotype was detected only a few times. The rearrangement links TRBV3-1 to TRBJ2-2, with 10 bases that match TRBD1. Germline V gene sequence: CDR1 LGHDT, CDR2 YNNKEL (reference sequence). This CDR3 is 19 amino acids long. Trimming at V came to 0 bases and at J to 2 bases, leaving 9 bases not matched to a gene. CDR3 nucleotides: TGTGCCAGCAGCCAAGATCGACAGGGGGCTCTTCGTAACACCGGGGAGCTGTTTTTT. It specifies CASSQDRQGALRNTGELFF.

The chain couples TRBV7-3 to TRBJ2-2, with D perhaps TRBD2 (6 bases). The CDR3 sequence is 15 residues long. Germline V lookup: CDR1 SGHTA, CDR2 FQGTGA. Trimming cost V 1 base and J 4 bases, with 10 bases left between them. CDR3 sequence reads: CASSLKAGSTGELFF. CDR3 bases: TGTGCCAGCAGCTTAAAGGCGGGAAGCACCGGGGAGCTGTTTTTT.